These 24 T cell receptor beta chains share one sample of origin, sequenced in a study of CD8+CD57+ T cells in acquired aplastic anemia. Genomic DNA constituted the template upon which TCR beta VDJ and CDR3 profiling was performed. TCRdb reprocessed the reads with MiXCR, giving one entry per CDR3 protein. Of roughly 250,000 distinct CDR3 sequences listed, approximately 79% were seen once; the top ten hold approximately 42%. All sequencing subjects had displayed CD8+CD57+ cell expansion on flow cytometry. Input material: sorted CD4+, CD8+, or CD8+CD57+ T cells (not recorded which) from PBMCs. The receptors originated from a human donor with aplastic anemia.

A note on this clonotype: Its ends do not fully match the called genes, so a read error is possible. The rearrangement joins TRBV7-8 to TRBJ2-4, with TRBD2 as a possible D gene (5 bases). CDR1 is SGHVS and CDR2 is FQNEAQ in the germline V gene. The CDR3 is made up of 14 amino acids. CDR3 sequence: CASSRGGFQYIPPF. In DNA, the CDR3 is TGTGCCAGCAGCAGAGGCGGGTTTCAATACATTCCGCCCTTC.

With respect to this clonotype: One end of the junction varies from germline; a read error may be responsible. V usage is TRBV19 and J usage is TRBJ2-1; tentative D call: TRBD2 (7 bases). The CDR3 extends over 15 amino acids. Germline V gene sequence: CDR1 LNHDA, CDR2 SQIVND (reference sequence). This CDR3 is CATSRAGKGGNEQFF. The CDR3 nucleotides read TGTGCCACTAGTAGAGCTGGAAAGGGGGGGAATGAGCAGTTCTTC.

Turning to this clonotype: One end of the junction varies from germline; a read error may be responsible. V gene TRBV9 combines with J gene TRBJ1-2; D uncertain. This CDR3 has 13 amino acids. CDR1 and CDR2 from the germline V gene are SGDLS and YYNGEE. The CDR3 bases are TGTGCCAGCGGCGAAGGCCTCGCCCGAAGCCAGCCCTTC. Translation gives CASGEGLARSQPF.

Comments on this clonotype: One end of the junction varies from germline; a read error may be responsible. This sequence joins TRBV7-3 and TRBJ1-6; TRBD1 matches 7 bases. Germline lookup yields CDR1 SGHTA and CDR2 FQGTGA. The CDR3 runs to 13 residues. The CDR3 reads CASSRGRGSSGHF. The CDR3, as DNA: TGCGCCAGCAGCCGGGGCAGGGGGAGTTCTGGGCACTTT.

On this clonotype itself: Mismatch with germline at one junction end may stem from a read error. The V and J genes are TRBV11-3 and TRBJ1-2; D remains unclear. Looked up from germline, CDR1 is SGHNT and CDR2 is YENEEA. CDR3 size: 15 residues. Written as DNA, the CDR3 is TGTGCCAGCAGCCTAGACATCTCGGACGGAGGAGGCTACACCTTC. Translation gives CASSLDISDGGGYTF.

The chain uses TRBV7-8 and TRBJ2-7; 7 bases match TRBD2. Germline loops: CDR1 SGHVS, CDR2 FQNEAQ. This CDR3 is built from 13 residues. The CDR3 sequence: CASSLAGGHDPQV. The CDR3 region has the DNA TGTGCCAGCAGCTTAGCGGGAGGGCACGATCCGCAGGTC.

In regard to this clonotype: This is likely a read error, given that the CDR3 carries no conserved phenylalanine or tryptophan at its end. The DNA is left out, because the CDR3 cannot be placed on it with certainty; the CDR3 is given as TCRdb lists it. The chain joins TRBV15 to TRBJ2-3. The CDR3 sequence runs 14 residues, both termini included. The germline CDR1 and CDR2 sequences are LNHNV and YYDKDF (reference sequence). The CDR3 region is CASSIGGEQDTQYS.

This chain links TRBV10-3 with TRBJ2-5; D is possibly TRBD1 or TRBD2 (5 bases each). The CDR3 length is 14 residues. The germline V gene encodes CDR1 ENHRY and CDR2 SYGVKD. Deletions cut 11 bases from V and 11 bases from J, with 27 bases between. In DNA, the CDR3 is TGTGCCGCCGCTACCGGGACCGTCGGAGACAAGCAGTACTTC. Translating it yields CAAATGTVGDKQYF.

The rearrangement joins TRBV2 to TRBJ1-5; perhaps TRBD1 as D (5 bases). Looked up from germline, CDR1 is SNHLY and CDR2 is FYNNEI. V gave up 5 bases and J gave up 6 bases, with 11 bases separating them. The CDR3 totals 13 residues. The CDR3: CASSLGQGQPQHF. Here the CDR3 DNA reads TGTGCCAGCAGTTTAGGTCAGGGTCAGCCCCAGCATTTT.

This clonotype has more than one count but fewer than ten. The chain carries TRBV19 and TRBJ2-1; the D gene is possibly TRBD2 (5 bases). V lost 1 base, J lost 9 bases, and 7 bases lay in between. Germline-derived CDR1 and CDR2 are LNHDA and SQIVND (reference sequence). The CDR3 consists of 12 residues. CDR3 in DNA: TGTGCCAGTAGTATAGCCGGGGTTGAGCAGTTCTTC. It translates to CASSIAGVEQFF.

This chain joins TRBV7-8 and TRBJ1-5; D gene ambiguous. From germline, CDR1 is SGHVS and CDR2 FQNEAQ. Trimming shortened V by 1 base and J by 10 bases, and 23 bases separated the two germline ends. CDR3 size: 17 residues. The CDR3 region has the DNA TGTGCCAGCAGCTTAGAGCCAGACGGTAATGCCAATTACCCCCAGCATTTT. This gives the protein CASSLEPDGNANYPQHF.

J is TRBJ2-3 and V is TRBV7-9; perhaps D is TRBD1 or TRBD2 (6 bases each). The CDR3 loop spans 13 amino acids. From germline, CDR1 is SEHNR and CDR2 FQNEAQ (reference sequence). V dropped 8 bases and J dropped 14 bases, with 23 bases sitting between them. This CDR3 reads CASGDGGAEPLYF. As DNA, the CDR3 is TGTGCCAGCGGCGACGGGGGCGCAGAGCCGTTGTATTTT.

V gene TRBV7-9 combines with J gene TRBJ2-3, with D tentatively TRBD1 (6 bases). The better agreement between TRBJ1-5 and the DNA end casts doubt on the J call. The germline CDR1 and CDR2 sequences are SEHNR and FQNEAQ (reference sequence). This CDR3 is built from 13 residues. CDR3 sequence reads: CASSYGGTPDQHF. CDR3 nucleotide sequence: TGTGCCAGCAGCTACGGGGGCACTCCCGATCAGCATTTT.

Remarks on this clonotype: The conserved phenylalanine or tryptophan normally closing the CDR3 is absent here, so this likely arose from a read error. The genes are TRBV7-2 and TRBJ2-4; possibly TRBD2 for D (5 bases). Germline values: CDR1 SGHTA, CDR2 FQGNSA. The CDR3 extends over 12 amino acids. Between the trimmed V and J ends, which lost 8 bases and 11 bases, there was a span of 16 bases. CDR3 amino acids: CASGGAGGLQYY. The CDR3 DNA follows: TGTGCCAGCGGCGGAGCTGGAGGTCTTCAGTACTAC.

The CDR3 DNA is TGTGCCAGCAGCTTTCATCCAGACGGGACAGGCGATTCCCAGTTCTTC. Translation gives CASSFHPDGTGDSQFF. The chain recombines TRBV7-8 with TRBJ2-1; 8 nucleotides agree with TRBD1. J was trimmed by 13 bases and V by 3 bases; bases with no gene match: 17. Germline V gene data show CDR1 as SGHVS and CDR2 as FQNEAQ. The CDR3 loop spans 16 amino acids.

V usage is TRBV10-3 and J usage is TRBJ2-3; D may correspond to TRBD1 or TRBD2 (6 bases each). Germline assignment: CDR1 ENHRY and CDR2 SYGVKD. The CDR3 is made up of 13 amino acids. Trimming left V 8 bases short and J 2 bases short, with 11 bases between. DNA for the CDR3: TGTGCCATCCGAAGGGGGGCCACAGATACGCAGTATTTT. Translating it yields CAIRRGATDTQYF.

The chain is built from TRBV7-9 and TRBJ1-1, with TRBD1 matching over 7 bases. Germline V gene sequence: CDR1 SEHNR, CDR2 FQNEAQ (reference sequence). The CDR3 extends over 15 amino acids. The V and J ends lost 1 base and 9 bases, in that order; junction bases with no gene match: 11. The DNA for the CDR3 is TGTGCCAGCAGCTTAGATCTGACAGGGAACAAACAAGCTTTCTTT. It codes for CASSLDLTGNKQAFF.

V gene TRBV9 combines with J gene TRBJ2-5; D uncertain. There are 15 residues in the CDR3. Trimming shortened V by 4 bases and J by 3 bases, and 16 bases separated the two germline ends. CDR1 and CDR2 from the germline V gene are SGDLS and YYNGEE. CDR3 sequence: CASSLAGATKETQYF. The CDR3 DNA reads TGTGCCAGCAGCTTAGCCGGCGCGACAAAAGAGACCCAGTACTTC.

As for this clonotype: This may come from a read error, since a much larger clone is one base off. The rearrangement links TRBV7-9 to TRBJ1-2; TRBD1 might be the D (5 bases). Germline lookup yields CDR1 SEHNR and CDR2 FQNEAQ (reference sequence). This CDR3 is built from 15 residues. V was cut by 0 bases and J by 13 bases, with 21 bases left in between. DNA for the CDR3: TGTGCCAGCAGCTTAGCGGGTAGCTGCGGGGCCAACGTCACCTTC. It specifies CASSLAGSCGANVTF.

The chain carries TRBV11-3 and TRBJ1-6; tentatively, D is TRBD1 (6 bases). CDR3 length: 15 residues. CDR1 is SGHNT, CDR2 YENEEA, per germline. V was cut by 3 bases and J by 10 bases, with 16 bases left in between. DNA of the CDR3: TGTGCCAGCAGCTTGGAGGGGGACGTGGCATCACCCCTCCACTTT. The encoded protein is CASSLEGDVASPLHF.

Remarks on this clonotype: Germline and junction disagree at one end, which may indicate a read error. The rearrangement uses TRBV19 and TRBJ2-5, with D possibly TRBD2 on 5 matching bases. The CDR3 is 15 residues long. The germline V gene encodes CDR1 LNHDA and CDR2 SQIVND (reference sequence). The CDR3 sequence: CASSIAQGSYNDQYF. The CDR3 DNA reads TGTGCCAGCAGTATAGCGCAAGGATCTTACAATGACCAGTACTTC.

This clonotype came up a few times. The CDR3 carries no conserved terminal phenylalanine or tryptophan, so it likely arises from a read error. The DNA is omitted, as the CDR3 cannot be located on it reliably, and the CDR3 follows TCRdb's listing. The CDR3 protein is CSARDRDK. This chain uses TRBV20-1 with TRBJ1-3. Germline-derived CDR1 and CDR2 are DFQATT and SNEGSKA (reference sequence). Inclusive of both ends, the CDR3 amounts to 8 amino acids.

The chain is built from TRBV5-5 and TRBJ1-3; TRBD1 matches 7 bases. This CDR3 has 16 residues. Germline V gene data show CDR1 as SGHKS and CDR2 as YYEKEE (reference sequence). The junction had 6 bases not matched to a gene; V was cut back by 3 bases and J by 0 bases. Here the CDR3 DNA reads TGTGCCAGCAGCTGGGGACAGACAAACTCTGGAAACACCATATATTTT. Translated, it gives CASSWGQTNSGNTIYF. The full variable domain, its missing parts supplied by reference TRBV5-5 and TRBJ1-3, is DAGVTQSPTHLIKTRGQQVTLRCSPISGHKSVSWYQQVLGQGPQFIFQYYEKEERGRGNFPDRFSARQFPNYSSELNVNALLLGDSALYLCASSWGQTNSGNTIYFGEGSWLTVV.

The chain combines TRBV15 with TRBJ2-3; D remains ambiguous. The J call may be mistaken, given a closer DNA end match to TRBJ2-5. The germline CDR1 and CDR2 sequences are LNHNV and YYDKDF (reference sequence). The CDR3 spans 14 residues. The CDR3 protein is CATSRASSPDTQYF. In DNA, the CDR3 is TGTGCCACCAGCAGGGCCTCCAGCCCCGATACCCAGTACTTC.